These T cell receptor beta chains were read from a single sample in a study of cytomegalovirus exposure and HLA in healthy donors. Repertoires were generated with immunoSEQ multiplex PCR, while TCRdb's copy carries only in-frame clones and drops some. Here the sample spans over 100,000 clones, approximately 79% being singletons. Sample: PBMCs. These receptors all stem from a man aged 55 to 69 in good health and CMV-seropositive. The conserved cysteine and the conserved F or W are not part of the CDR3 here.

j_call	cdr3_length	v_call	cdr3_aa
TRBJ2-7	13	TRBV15	ATSRDRTSSDEQY
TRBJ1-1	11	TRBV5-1	ASSFGGYTEAF
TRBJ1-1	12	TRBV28	ASSFPGTGTEAF
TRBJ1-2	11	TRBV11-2	ASSPGQDYGYT
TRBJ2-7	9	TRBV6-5	ASSNKYEQY
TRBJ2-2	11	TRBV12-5	ASGRGGVGELF
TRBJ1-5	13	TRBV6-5	ASSYSYRGDQPQH
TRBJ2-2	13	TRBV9	ASSGGGARTGELF
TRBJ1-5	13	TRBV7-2	ASSPPGTGNQPQH
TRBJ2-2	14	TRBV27	ASSDRVMANTGELF
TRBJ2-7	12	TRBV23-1	ASSRHWISYEQY
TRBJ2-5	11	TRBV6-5	ASRRRGGFTQY
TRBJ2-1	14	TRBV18	ASSPMGQAGGNEQF
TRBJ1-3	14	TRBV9	ASSAGGAVRGNTIY
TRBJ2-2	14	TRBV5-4	ASSVNRGANTGELF
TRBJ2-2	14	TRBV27	ASSLLGRVGAGELF
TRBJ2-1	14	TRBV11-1	ASSLELSGFFNEQF
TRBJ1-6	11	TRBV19	ASKNRENSPLH
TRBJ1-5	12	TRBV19	ASSIPPYNQPQH
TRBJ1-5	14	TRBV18	ASSPGQSRRNQPQH
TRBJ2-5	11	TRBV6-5	ASSMTVQETQY
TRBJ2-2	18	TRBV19	ASSTGPRQGRSFYTGELF
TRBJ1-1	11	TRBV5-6	ASSLAGRLEAF
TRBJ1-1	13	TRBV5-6	ASSQKGTGNTEAF
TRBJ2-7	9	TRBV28	ASSSTYEQY
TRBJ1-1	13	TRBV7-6	ASSERDGRPLEAF
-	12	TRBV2	ASSEDRGPPEQY
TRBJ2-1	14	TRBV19	ASSVRLAGPHNEQF